Included here is one T cell receptor (beta chain) sequence, with context. The sample comes from a study of blood T cell repertoires in COVID-19. The overall study: Donors in the United States, Italy and Spain gave samples during acute or convalescent COVID-19. The analysed material was cDNA or gDNA that came from T cells, B-cell-depleted T cells, or PBMCs.

Per the authors' pipeline: Scientists estimated how many nucleated cells there were by amplifying reference gene primers. The repertoire was sequenced with immunoSEQ multiplex PCR; TCRdb's copy has only in-frame clones and lacks some. The D gene and trimming were derived from the DNA, and the V and J assignments and clone size from that table. Here the sample spans 150,000 to 200,000 clones, just under 95% being singletons. The sequence was obtained from a woman aged 50 to 60 with acute or convalescent COVID-19. Material: peripheral blood.

This chain's CDR3 is CASSPRTSGADTQYF. CDR3 coding DNA: TGTGCCAGCAGCCCTAGGACTAGCGGGGCAGATACGCAGTATTTT. The chain has TRBV13 and TRBJ2-3, with TRBD2 identical over 12 bases. CDR1 is PRHDT and CDR2 is FYEKMQ in the germline V gene (reference sequence). Unmatched junction bases numbered 4, after V lost 5 bases and J lost 4 bases. The CDR3 totals 15 residues.